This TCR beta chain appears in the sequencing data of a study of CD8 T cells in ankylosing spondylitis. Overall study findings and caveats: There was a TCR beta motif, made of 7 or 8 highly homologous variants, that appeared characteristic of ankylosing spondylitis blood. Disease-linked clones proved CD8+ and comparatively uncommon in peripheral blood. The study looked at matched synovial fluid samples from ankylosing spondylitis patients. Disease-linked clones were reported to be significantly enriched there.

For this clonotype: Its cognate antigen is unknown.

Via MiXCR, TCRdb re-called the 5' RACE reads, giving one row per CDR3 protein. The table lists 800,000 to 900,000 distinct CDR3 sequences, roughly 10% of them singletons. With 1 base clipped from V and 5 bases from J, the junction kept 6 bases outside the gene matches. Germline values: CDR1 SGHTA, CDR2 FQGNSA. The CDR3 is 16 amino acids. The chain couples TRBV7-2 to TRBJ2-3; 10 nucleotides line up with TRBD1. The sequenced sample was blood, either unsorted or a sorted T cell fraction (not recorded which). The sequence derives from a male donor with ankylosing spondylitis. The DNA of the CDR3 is TGTGCCAGCAGCTTAGGGAGGGACAGGGGACTAGATACGCAGTATTTT. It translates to CASSLGRDRGLDTQYF.